The 18 T cell receptor beta chains below were found in one sample sequenced in a study of T cell repertoires in cytomegalovirus infection. These receptors' targets are unknown. TCRdb analysed the reads with MiXCR anew, one entry per CDR3 protein. The sample has 300,000 to 400,000 distinct CDR3 sequences; 25% to 35% are singletons. The sequencing here drew on cultured PBMCs, taken from culture after CMV antigen stimulation. The receptors were sampled from a human donor in good health (CMV status not recorded). Some clones in this sample may be carry-over from other donors' samples.

This clonotype was detected only a few times. The V call is TRBV7-6, the J call TRBJ2-1; D may be TRBD2 (6 bases). Trimming left V 4 bases short and J 1 base short, with 14 bases between. Looked up from germline, CDR1 is SGHVS and CDR2 is FNYEAQ. The CDR3 sequence is 16 residues long. CDR3 protein: CASSSLYGSSYNEQFF. Here the CDR3 DNA reads TGTGCCAGCAGCTCTCTATACGGGAGTTCCTACAATGAGCAGTTCTTC.

This clonotype has only a few counts. V and J are TRBV25-1 and TRBJ1-2; no clear D. Between the trimmed V and J ends, which lost 11 bases and 1 base, there was a span of 8 bases. The CDR3 is made up of 11 amino acids. Per germline, CDR1 MGHDK and CDR2 SYGVNS. CDR3 protein: CAVGNNYGYTF. CDR3 nucleotides: TGTGCCGTGGGGAATAACTATGGCTACACCTTC.

This clonotype occurred many times. The chain carries TRBV7-6 and TRBJ1-1; 9 nucleotides align to TRBD1. The J segment lost 6 bases and the V segment lost 2 bases, leaving 7 bases of the junction unmatched. CDR3 length: 15 amino acids. Germline CDR1 SGHVS, CDR2 FNYEAQ. CDR3 DNA: TGTGCCAGCAGCTTACTTCGGGACAGGGCCGCTGAAGCTTTCTTT. Its protein is CASSLLRDRAAEAFF.

This clonotype was observed at least ten times. The V call is TRBV7-2, the J call TRBJ2-3; 9 bases line up with TRBD2. With 6 bases clipped from V and 1 base from J, the junction kept 2 bases outside the gene matches. Germline assignment: CDR1 SGHTA and CDR2 FQGNSA. This CDR3 spans 14 amino acids. CDR3 DNA: TGTGCCAGCAGTATAGCGGGGGGCACAGATACGCAGTATTTT. It encodes CASSIAGGTDTQYF.

This clonotype was seen a few times. This chain links TRBV7-8 with TRBJ2-1, with TRBD2 matching 11 bases. CDR1 and CDR2 from the germline V gene are SGHVS and FQNEAQ. Trimming cost V 4 bases and J 10 bases; bases outside gene matches: 6. There are 14 residues in the CDR3. The CDR3 protein is CASSSLAGAWEQFF. The CDR3 DNA reads as TGTGCCAGCAGCTCACTAGCGGGAGCGTGGGAGCAGTTCTTC.

The chain has TRBV3-1 and TRBJ1-1; D unresolved. The germline V and J ends were trimmed by 1 base and 5 bases, with 11 bases remaining between them. CDR3 length: 14 amino acids. CDR1 LGHDT and CDR2 YNNKEL come from the germline V gene (reference sequence). CDR3 bases: TGTGCCAGCAGCCAAGGACTATCGAGGACTGAAGCTTTCTTT. Its translation is CASSQGLSRTEAFF.

This clonotype was seen a handful of times. The CDR3 loop reads CASSPSQGFGETQYF. The CDR3 DNA reads TGTGCCAGCAGCCCGAGTCAGGGGTTCGGAGAGACCCAGTACTTC. The chain is built from TRBV7-2 and TRBJ2-5, with D perhaps matching TRBD1 (6 bases). The V end lost 5 bases, the J end lost 4 bases, and 17 bases lay between the germline ends. The CDR3 is made up of 15 amino acids. Per germline, CDR1 SGHTA and CDR2 FQGNSA. The full variable domain, rest sourced from reference TRBV7-2 and TRBJ2-5, is GAGVSQSPSNKVTEKGKDVELRCDPISGHTALYWYRQSLGQGLEFLIYFQGNSAPDKSGLPSDRFSAERTGGSVSTLTIQRTQQEDSAVYLCASSPSQGFGETQYFGPGTRLLVL.

This chain connects TRBV9 to TRBJ2-7, with a tentative D call TRBD2 (5 bases). Germline V gene sequence: CDR1 SGDLS, CDR2 YYNGEE. The CDR3 length is 15 residues. V was shortened by 3 bases and J by 0 bases, with 13 bases between the two germline ends. CDR3 bases: TGTGCCAGCAGCGCCTCGACGGGGAGCTCCTACGAGCAGTACTTC. This gives the protein CASSASTGSSYEQYF.

This chain connects TRBV5-5 to TRBJ1-2; a possible D gene is TRBD1 (5 bases). V shed 0 bases and J shed 8 bases, with 11 bases lying between them. CDR3 length: 13 amino acids. The germline gives CDR1 SGHKS, CDR2 YYEKEE (reference sequence). The CDR3, as DNA: TGTGCCAGCAGCTTGGATACAGGAAGGGGCTACACCTTC. It translates to CASSLDTGRGYTF.

This clonotype was seen many times. The rearrangement uses TRBV7-2 and TRBJ2-7, with D maybe TRBD1 (6 bases). V lost 3 bases and J 2 bases, leaving 8 bases between the germline ends. Germline CDR1 reads SGHTA; CDR2 reads FQGNSA. There are 13 residues in the CDR3. The CDR3 DNA is TGTGCCAGCAGCTTCAGGGGAACCTACGAGCAGTACTTC. Translation: CASSFRGTYEQYF.

This clonotype has a count of ten or more. V usage is TRBV7-8 and J usage is TRBJ1-2; D gene unclear. Per the germline V gene, CDR1 is SGHVS and CDR2 is FQNEAQ. This CDR3 comprises 14 residues. V shed 4 bases and J shed 1 base, with 10 bases lying between them. The CDR3: CASSYNYINYGYTF. CDR3 in DNA: TGTGCCAGCAGCTACAATTATATTAACTATGGCTACACCTTC. The whole variable domain, remainder taken from reference TRBV7-8 and TRBJ1-2, is GAGVSQSPRYKVAKRGQDVALRCDPISGHVSLFWYQQALGQGPEFLTYFQNEAQLDKSGLPSDRFFAERPEGSVSTLKIQRTQQEDSAVYLCASSYNYINYGYTFGSGTRLTVV.

This sequence joins TRBV12-3 or TRBV12-4 and TRBJ1-2; unclear D gene. V lost 4 bases and J lost 0, with 12 bases in between. The CDR3 is made up of 15 amino acids. CDR3 loop: CASSSSSKANYGYTF. DNA of the CDR3: TGTGCCAGCAGTTCCAGCAGCAAAGCTAACTATGGCTACACCTTC.

This clonotype was found a few times. The rearrangement joins TRBV29-1 to TRBJ1-6; no firm D call. CDR3 length equals 13 residues. The V end lost 5 bases, the J end lost 0 bases, and 5 bases lay between the germline ends. The germline CDR1 and CDR2 sequences are SQVTM and ANQGSEA. CDR3 sequence (DNA): TGCAGCGTTCGGATCTCCTATAATTCACCCCTCCACTTT. Translating it yields CSVRISYNSPLHF.

The genes are TRBV15 and TRBJ1-6; D call uncertain. Germline CDR1 and CDR2: LNHNV and YYDKDF (reference sequence). The CDR3 contains 17 residues. V shed 4 bases and J shed 0 bases, with 13 bases lying between them. CDR3 in amino acids: CATSTVSGSSYNSPLHF. DNA of the CDR3: TGTGCCACCAGCACGGTCTCGGGGAGCTCCTATAATTCACCCCTCCACTTT. Combining the CDR3 with reference TRBV15 and TRBJ1-6 gives the whole variable domain DAMVIQNPRYQVTQFGKPVTLSCSQTLNHNVMYWYQQKSSQAPKLLFHYYDKDFNNEADTPDNFQSRRPNTSFCFLDIRSPGLGDTAMYLCATSTVSGSSYNSPLHFGNGTRLTVT.

CDR3 loop: CASSLRRYSPLHF. The CDR3, as DNA: TGTGCCAGCAGCTTAAGGAGGTACTCACCCCTCCACTTT. The chain combines TRBV7-2 with TRBJ1-6; D is undetermined. Trimming pared 2 bases from V and 10 bases from J, leaving 9 bases between. The germline gives CDR1 SGHTA, CDR2 FQGNSA. The CDR3 covers 13 residues. Together with reference TRBV7-2 and TRBJ1-6, the CDR3 gives the full variable domain: GAGVSQSPSNKVTEKGKDVELRCDPISGHTALYWYRQSLGQGLEFLIYFQGNSAPDKSGLPSDRFSAERTGGSVSTLTIQRTQQEDSAVYLCASSLRRYSPLHFGNGTRLTVT.

This clonotype was detected only a few times. This sequence joins TRBV6-1 and TRBJ1-2; no definite D call. V was pared by 6 bases and J by 7 bases, with 12 bases between. This CDR3 has 12 amino acids. Germline loops: CDR1 MNHNS, CDR2 SASEGT. CDR3 loop: CASSPDIGGYTF. CDR3 nucleotides: TGTGCCAGCAGCCCCGACATCGGTGGCTACACCTTC.

The V and J genes are TRBV7-9 and TRBJ2-7; the D is unclear. Trimming left V 1 base short and J 3 bases short, with 7 bases between. Germline V lookup: CDR1 SEHNR, CDR2 FQNEAQ (reference sequence). The CDR3 covers 13 residues. Here the CDR3 reads CASSLDEVYEQYF. DNA of the CDR3: TGTGCCAGCAGCTTAGACGAAGTCTACGAGCAGTACTTC.

This chain joins TRBV11-2 and TRBJ2-5; tentatively, D is TRBD1 (5 bases). In germline, CDR1 is SGHAT, CDR2 FQNNGV. The CDR3 totals 16 residues. V lost 5 bases and J 0 bases, leaving 16 bases between the germline ends. The CDR3 sequence: CASSQVDTRYQETQYF. The CDR3 nucleotides read TGTGCCAGCAGCCAGGTGGACACAAGGTACCAAGAGACCCAGTACTTC. Using reference TRBV11-2 and TRBJ2-5 for the parts outside the CDR3, the full variable domain is EAGVAQSPRYKIIEKRQSVAFWCNPISGHATLYWYQQILGQGPKLLIQFQNNGVVDDSQLPKDRFSAERLKGVDSTLKIQPAKLEDSAVYLCASSQVDTRYQETQYFGPGTRLLVL.